The source of this T cell receptor beta chain is a study of read filtering for tumor transcriptome and immune sequencing. Findings and caveats of the study: Dropping single-read clonotypes raised IR-seq and RNA-seq shared-clonotype correlation.

From around 440 ng of RNA, a library with molecular barcoded alpha/delta and beta/gamma adaptors was made. MiXCR, run by TCRdb on the reads, gives a single entry per CDR3 protein. The table lists approximately 23,000 distinct CDR3 sequences, 20% to 25% of them singletons. At the time of active disease, bone marrow was collected from every patient. Trimming took off 6 bases at V and 10 bases at J, with 18 bases between the two ends. The length of the CDR3 is 13 residues. By frequency in the sample, this clonotype is medium-sized. Its antigen is as yet unknown. This chain links TRBV12-3 or TRBV12-4 with TRBJ1-1; D not certain. This clonotype was sampled from a donor at least 40 years old with multiple myeloma. Specimen: a population of CD138-negative cells sorted from bone marrow. For the CDR3, the DNA is TGTGCCAGCAGCAACGACATCTCCCGGACAGCTTTCTTT. This codes for CASSNDISRTAFF.